This TCR beta chain was documented in a study of blood T cells in healthy people across ages. The study's findings and limits: The lack of PBMC sorting stopped any conclusive naive versus antigen-experienced comparison.

Primers used in a second PCR of roughly 6 to 12 cycles were a sample-barcoded 5' primer and a J-beta primer mix. TCRdb itself ran the 5' RACE reads through MiXCR, one entry per CDR3 protein. The table records about a million distinct CDR3 sequences, roughly 51% of them present only once. The CDR3 is made up of 14 amino acids. The V gene's germline CDR1 is GTSNPN and CDR2 SVGIG (reference sequence). Trimming removed 2 bases from V and 6 bases from J; junction bases left unmatched: 7. Aged about 6 to 100, donors were systemically healthy Caucasians from Russia. About this clonotype itself: The antigen is unknown.

This TCR was recovered from a woman aged 55-75 years in good health. Sequenced input: blood. The rearrangement uses TRBV30 and TRBJ2-1; 7 bases map to TRBD2. The DNA for the CDR3 is TGTGCCTGGAGTCGGCTAGCGGTGTCCAATGAGCAGTTCTTC. Amino acids: CAWSRLAVSNEQFF.